This T cell receptor (beta chain) derives from a study of cytomegalovirus exposure and HLA in healthy donors. Looking at the study overall: From 170 million or so T cells, an earlier analysis saw approximately 110 million unique TCR beta sequences. The study placed around 80% of its approximately 360 genotyped donors in the Caucasian-associated ancestry cluster.

The PCR ran on 60 Vbeta and 13 Jbeta primers. Repertoires were generated with immunoSEQ multiplex PCR, while TCRdb's copy carries only in-frame clones and drops some. The table lists some 42,000 clones, 50% of them singletons. Study-wide points: Some public TCRs appeared in many individuals, while most sequences were rare. A list of roughly 160 TCR beta chains associated with cytomegalovirus was given.

This clone was seen a few times. Its antigen is currently unknown. This clonotype originated in a human donor in good health. Sequenced material: PBMCs.

CDR3 amino acids: CASSLGQGSNEQYF. In nucleotides, the CDR3 is TGTGCCAGCAGTTTGGGACAGGGTTCTAACGAGCAGTACTTC. The chain combines TRBV6-5 with TRBJ2-7; 9 positions match TRBD1. Germline trimming cut 4 bases from V and 5 bases from J; bases unmatched to any gene: 6. The CDR3 is 14 amino acids. Germline CDR1 and CDR2: MNHEY and SVGAGI.